Below, 25 T cell receptor beta chains from the same sample are listed, as sequenced in a study of T cells in localized non-small cell lung cancer. The table came from immunoSEQ multiplex PCR; TCRdb's copy has only in-frame clones and leaves some out. The data show tens of thousands of clones, with around 84% seen just once and 1% to 1.5% held by the top ten. The sample in question was peripheral blood, obtained before any cancer treatment. The receptors here all came from a female donor older than 55 with stage I lung adenocarcinoma.

This clone came up once. The genes are TRBV28 and TRBJ2-1; D is unclear. The CDR3 runs 12 residues. Per the germline V gene, CDR1 is MDHEN and CDR2 is SYDVKM. The V and J ends lost 6 bases and 6 bases respectively, with 9 bases between them. CDR3 DNA: TGTGCCAGCAGCCCCTGGGGCAATGAGCAGTTCTTC. Its translation is CASSPWGNEQFF. The whole variable domain, remainder taken from reference TRBV28 and TRBJ2-1, is DVKVTQSSRYLVKRTGEKVFLECVQDMDHENMFWYRQDPGLGLRLIYFSYDVKMKEKGDIPEGYSVSREKKERFSLILESASTNQTSMYLCASSPWGNEQFFGPGTRLTVL.

The V call is TRBV5-6, the J call TRBJ2-7, with TRBD2 matching 7 bases. Trimming removed 4 bases from V and 3 bases from J; junction bases left unmatched: 10. Germline V lookup: CDR1 SGHDT, CDR2 YYEEEE. The CDR3 loop spans 15 amino acids. CDR3 nucleotide sequence: TGTGCCAGCAGCGGGAGCGGGGCTGGGCGCTACGAGCAGTACTTC. Its protein product is CASSGSGAGRYEQYF.

This clone occurred once. V gene TRBV7-9 combines with J gene TRBJ2-7; TRBD1 is a possible D gene (6 bases). Trimming left V 3 bases short and J 3 bases short, with 9 bases between. The CDR3 spans 13 residues. Germline V CDR1 and CDR2: SEHNR, FQNEAQ (reference sequence). The CDR3 DNA reads as TGTGCCAGCAGCTTGGGACAAGACTACGAGCAGTACTTC. It yields the protein CASSLGQDYEQYF.

The V and J genes are TRBV2 and TRBJ2-7, with 16 bases matching TRBD2. The germline V gene has CDR1 SNHLY and CDR2 FYNNEI. V lost 8 bases and J lost 2; bases outside the gene matches: 12. This CDR3 region has 18 residues. CDR3 sequence: CASLTGLAGGAPPYEQYF. Here the CDR3 DNA reads TGTGCCAGCCTAACGGGACTAGCGGGAGGGGCCCCCCCCTACGAGCAGTACTTC. The entire variable domain, with the rest obtained from reference TRBV2 and TRBJ2-7, is as follows: EPEVTQTPSHQVTQMGQEVILRCVPISNHLYFYWYRQILGQKVEFLVSFYNNEISEKSEIFDDQFSVERPDGSNFTLKIRSTKLEDSAMYFCASLTGLAGGAPPYEQYFGPGTRLTVT.

V is TRBV29-1 and J is TRBJ1-1; weak D call: TRBD1 (5 bases). The CDR3 sequence is 12 residues long. Germline values: CDR1 SQVTM, CDR2 ANQGSEA. V lost 4 bases and J 3 bases, leaving 9 bases between the germline ends. CDR3 region: CSVGRDHTEAFF. The DNA for the CDR3 is TGCAGCGTTGGACGGGACCACACTGAAGCTTTCTTT.

The chain is built from TRBV10-3 and TRBJ2-1; 11 bases line up with TRBD2. Germline loops: CDR1 ENHRY, CDR2 SYGVKD. V lost 0 bases and J lost 2; bases outside the gene matches: 3. The CDR3 consists of 17 residues. CDR3: CAISESVAGGAYNEQFF. The CDR3 nucleotides read TGTGCCATCAGTGAGTCCGTAGCGGGGGGGGCCTACAATGAGCAGTTCTTC.

This chain joins TRBV4-3 and TRBJ2-1; maybe TRBD2 (6 bases). CDR1 and CDR2 (germline): LGHNA, YSLEER. The CDR3 has 15 residues. With 0 bases removed from V and 9 bases from J, the gap between germline ends came to 15 bases. The CDR3 loop reads CASSQDLGGGGEQFF. CDR3 bases: TGCGCCAGCAGCCAAGATTTGGGAGGAGGTGGTGAGCAGTTCTTC.

On this clone itself: Mismatch with germline at one junction end may stem from a read error. This chain joins TRBV10-3 and TRBJ1-2; 8 nucleotides align to TRBD1. The CDR3 runs 13 residues. Germline V gene data show CDR1 as ENHRY and CDR2 as SYGVKD. CDR3 sequence (DNA): TGTGCCAGCAGTTACCTGGACAGGGCTGGCTACACCTTC. Translated, it gives CASSYLDRAGYTF.

The chain couples TRBV10-2 to TRBJ2-2, with TRBD2 matching 12 bases. The germline V gene has CDR1 WSHSY and CDR2 SAAADI. V lost 10 bases, J lost 3 bases, and 3 bases stayed unmatched. The CDR3 loop spans 14 amino acids. The CDR3 reads CATRLAGDTGELFF. Here the CDR3 DNA reads TGCGCCACTCGACTAGCGGGGGACACCGGGGAGCTGTTTTTT.

The gene calls are TRBV11-2 and TRBJ2-2; 8 nucleotides match TRBD2. This CDR3 is built from 16 residues. Germline CDR1 reads SGHAT; CDR2 reads FQNNGV. Trimming cost V 5 bases and J 4 bases; bases outside gene matches: 9. CDR3 residues: CASSTQPGGATGELFF. CDR3 DNA sequence: TGTGCCAGCAGCACCCAACCCGGGGGGGCCACCGGGGAGCTGTTTTTT.

This clone was recorded a few times. The rearrangement uses TRBV5-1 and TRBJ1-4, with TRBD1 identical over 9 bases. Per germline, CDR1 SGHRS and CDR2 YFSETQ. The V gene end was trimmed by 5 bases and the J gene end by 2 bases; junction bases not matched to a gene: 13. This CDR3 spans 18 amino acids. The CDR3 DNA reads as TGCGCCAGCAGACAGGGGGCTATTGGCAGGGGGACTAATGAAAAACTGTTTTTT. The encoded protein is CASRQGAIGRGTNEKLFF.

The rearrangement joins TRBV5-1 to TRBJ2-1, with TRBD2 matching 8 bases. The CDR3 runs 17 residues. Per germline, CDR1 SGHRS and CDR2 YFSETQ. J lost 1 base, V lost 1 base, and 7 bases had no gene match. The CDR3 region is CASSLSLAGLSYNEQFF. CDR3 nucleotides: TGCGCCAGCAGCTTGAGCCTAGCGGGCCTATCCTACAATGAGCAGTTCTTC. Combining the CDR3 with reference TRBV5-1 and TRBJ2-1 gives the whole variable domain KAGVTQTPRYLIKTRGQQVTLSCSPISGHRSVSWYQQTPGQGLQFLFEYFSETQRNKGNFPGRFSGRQFSNSRSEMNVSTLELGDSALYLCASSLSLAGLSYNEQFFGPGTRLTVL.

This chain links TRBV2 with TRBJ1-5, with D possibly being TRBD1 (6 bases). The germline gives CDR1 SNHLY, CDR2 FYNNEI. The length of the CDR3 is 14 residues. V was cut by 6 bases and J by 4 bases, with 13 bases left in between. The DNA of the CDR3 is TGTGCCAGCAGCCGGGACATCGGAAATCAGCCCCAGCATTTT. It encodes CASSRDIGNQPQHF.

This chain links TRBV7-3 with TRBJ2-3; maybe TRBD2 (5 bases). The CDR3 length is 20 residues. Trimming stripped 1 base from V and 7 bases from J, with 30 bases between. CDR1 and CDR2 from the germline V gene are SGHTA and FQGTGA. The CDR3 bases are TGTGCCAGCAGCTTAAACGGCCCCCGGTCGGGGAGCCGGTCGTGGAATACGCAGTATTTT. It specifies CASSLNGPRSGSRSWNTQYF.

The chain joins TRBV5-1 to TRBJ1-6; D perhaps matches TRBD1 (6 bases). The CDR3 runs to 15 residues. Germline lookup yields CDR1 SGHRS and CDR2 YFSETQ. Between the trimmed V and J ends, which lost 0 bases and 5 bases, there was a span of 9 bases. CDR3 sequence reads: CASSLGQVNNSPLHF. CDR3 sequence (DNA): TGCGCCAGCAGCTTGGGACAGGTGAATAATTCACCCCTCCACTTT. The full variable domain, rest sourced from reference TRBV5-1 and TRBJ1-6, is KAGVTQTPRYLIKTRGQQVTLSCSPISGHRSVSWYQQTPGQGLQFLFEYFSETQRNKGNFPGRFSGRQFSNSRSEMNVSTLELGDSALYLCASSLGQVNNSPLHFGNGTRLTVT.

The V and J genes are TRBV7-9 and TRBJ2-3, with 7 bases aligning to TRBD2. Germline CDR1 reads SEHNR; CDR2 reads FQNEAQ (reference sequence). The CDR3 covers 15 residues. The trim removed 2 bases at V and 2 bases at J, leaving 4 bases unmatched. Here the CDR3 DNA reads TGTGCCAGCAGCTTACGGCTAGCGGACACAGATACGCAGTATTTT. Its protein product is CASSLRLADTDTQYF.

V gene TRBV9 combines with J gene TRBJ2-7, with D uncertain. CDR3 length equals 14 residues. CDR1 and CDR2 from the germline V gene are SGDLS and YYNGEE. Trimming pared 0 bases from V and 0 bases from J, leaving 7 bases between. The DNA of the CDR3 is TGTGCCAGCAGCGTAGTGGCCAGCTCCTACGAGCAGTACTTC. It is translated as CASSVVASSYEQYF.

The rearrangement joins TRBV7-8 to TRBJ2-5, with TRBD2 matching 10 bases. The V gene end was trimmed by 2 bases and the J gene end by 5 bases; junction bases not matched to a gene: 11. The CDR3 spans 17 residues. The germline CDR1 and CDR2 sequences are SGHVS and FQNEAQ. CDR3 protein: CASSLSVLAGRRETQYF. The DNA of the CDR3 is TGTGCCAGCAGCTTATCCGTACTAGCGGGAAGGAGGGAGACCCAGTACTTC.

The chain combines TRBV5-1 with TRBJ2-3, with unresolved D. The CDR3 runs 15 residues. V was shortened by 2 bases and J by 0 bases, with 10 bases between the two germline ends. Per the germline V gene, CDR1 is SGHRS and CDR2 is YFSETQ. This chain's CDR3 is CASSFSDGSTDTQYF. The CDR3 DNA is TGCGCCAGCAGCTTTTCGGACGGTAGCACAGATACGCAGTATTTT.

The chain carries TRBV9 and TRBJ1-3, with D tentatively TRBD1 (6 bases). In germline, CDR1 is SGDLS, CDR2 YYNGEE. This CDR3 has 16 residues. Trimming left V 0 bases short and J 0 bases short, with 10 bases between. The CDR3 spells CASSVGGTSSGNTIYF. The CDR3 DNA reads TGTGCCAGCAGCGTAGGAGGGACAAGCTCTGGAAACACCATATATTTT.

The CDR3 DNA reads TGTGCCAGCAGTGTAGGGGGGGATGTGGTATACGGCTACACCTTC. Its protein product is CASSVGGDVVYGYTF. This chain connects TRBV25-1 to TRBJ1-2, with a tentative D call TRBD1 (6 bases). Germline lookup yields CDR1 MGHDK and CDR2 SYGVNS. The CDR3 extends over 15 amino acids. V was shortened by 4 bases and J by 8 bases, with 20 bases between the two germline ends.

The J gene is TRBJ2-5, the V gene TRBV7-9; D uncertain. The CDR3 consists of 17 residues. Looked up from germline, CDR1 is SEHNR and CDR2 is FQNEAQ (reference sequence). V was shortened by 2 bases and J by 4 bases, with 20 bases between the two germline ends. CDR3 amino acids: CASSLRTRGLGPETQYF. The CDR3 bases are TGTGCCAGCAGCTTACGTACCCGCGGTCTTGGCCCAGAGACCCAGTACTTC.

This chain joins TRBV5-1 and TRBJ1-1, with D tentatively TRBD1 (5 bases). The CDR3 has 14 residues. V was clipped by 2 bases and J by 5 bases, with 13 bases between them. Looked up from germline, CDR1 is SGHRS and CDR2 is YFSETQ. The CDR3 coding sequence is TGCGCCAGCAGCTTTGACCCAGGGAAAACTGAAGCTTTCTTT. Amino acid sequence: CASSFDPGKTEAFF.

This clone appeared a few times. The J gene is TRBJ1-5, the V gene TRBV19, with 7 bases identical to TRBD1. This CDR3 comprises 14 residues. Per germline, CDR1 LNHDA and CDR2 SQIVND (reference sequence). With V trimmed by 10 bases and J by 2 bases, 8 bases remained unmatched. DNA for the CDR3: TGTGCCACGGGACGACAGGGTGGCAATCAGCCCCAGCATTTT. This sequence encodes CATGRQGGNQPQHF.

In this sample, this clone turned up a few times. This chain links TRBV2 with TRBJ1-3; no firm D call. Germline V CDR1 and CDR2: SNHLY, FYNNEI. The CDR3 extends over 15 amino acids. V was shortened by 0 bases and J by 4 bases, with 10 bases between the two germline ends. As DNA, the CDR3 is TGTGCCAGCAGTGAAGCACCGGGGTTGGGAAACACCATATATTTT. This sequence encodes CASSEAPGLGNTIYF.